One sample yielded the 26 T cell receptor beta chains listed below, sequenced in a study of cytotoxic CD8 clonotypes in ibrutinib-treated CLL (dated by TCRdb to 2020 to 2023). Library construction relied on the immunoSEQ multiplex PCR assay. Sourced from immuneACCESS, this table was stored by TCRdb with only in-frame sequences that have V and J called. A share of the clones is absent; for the studies checked, an unresolved V gene accounts for under half, and the remainder has no known explanation. Within this sample are 250,000 to 350,000 clones, with approximately 76% of them counted one time only. Around 5.3% of the sample is in the top ten clones. The time point label here, explained by the study, means: progressive disease on ibrutinib. The specimen was PBMCs, collected at disease progression, from a patient treated with ibrutinib. These receptors were obtained from a human donor with chronic lymphocytic leukemia.

The V call is TRBV7-9, the J call TRBJ2-7, with 7 bases aligning to TRBD2. Trimming at V came to 5 bases and at J to 2 bases, leaving 9 bases not matched to a gene. The CDR3 length is 15 residues. Germline CDR1 is SEHNR and CDR2 is FQNEAQ (reference sequence). The CDR3 spells CASSKTGGSTYEQYF. The CDR3 nucleotides read TGTGCCAGCAGCAAGACTGGCGGGAGTACCTACGAGCAGTACTTC. Full variable domain (missing parts from reference TRBV7-9 and TRBJ2-7): DTGVSQNPRHKITKRGQNVTFRCDPISEHNRLYWYRQTLGQGPEFLTYFQNEAQLEKSRLLSDRFSAERPKGSFSTLEIQRTEQGDSAMYLCASSKTGGSTYEQYFGPGTRLTVT.

The gene calls are TRBV5-1 and TRBJ2-3; D remains ambiguous. The CDR3 is made up of 13 amino acids. Per the germline V gene, CDR1 is SGHRS and CDR2 is YFSETQ. Between the trimmed V and J ends, which lost 1 base and 4 bases, there was a span of 7 bases. The CDR3 DNA follows: TGCGCCAGCAGCTTGTTAGAAGCAGATACGCAGTATTTT. Translated: CASSLLEADTQYF.

The chain combines TRBV15 with TRBJ1-1; 8 nucleotides align to TRBD1. Per the germline V gene, CDR1 is LNHNV and CDR2 is YYDKDF (reference sequence). This CDR3 contains 14 residues. With 5 bases clipped from V and 8 bases from J, the junction kept 10 bases outside the gene matches. Here the CDR3 reads CATSVYTGGAEAFF. The CDR3 nucleotides are TGTGCCACCAGCGTATACACAGGGGGAGCGGAAGCTTTCTTT.

The chain uses TRBV6-5 and TRBJ1-2; D gene ambiguous. The CDR3 is 14 amino acids. Germline V lookup: CDR1 MNHEY, CDR2 SVGAGI. V lost 0 bases and J lost 4, with 9 bases in between. Here the CDR3 DNA reads TGTGCCAGCAGTTACTCCTGGAGACGCTATGGCTACACCTTC. It codes for CASSYSWRRYGYTF.

The chain is built from TRBV5-8 and TRBJ2-7, with 8 bases identical to TRBD1. The CDR3 consists of 15 residues. V lost 0 bases, J lost 3 bases, and 5 bases stayed unmatched. Germline V gives CDR1 SGHTS, CDR2 YDEGEE. The CDR3 protein is CASSLAQGVVYEQYF. The CDR3 DNA is TGTGCCAGCAGCTTGGCACAGGGGGTGGTCTACGAGCAGTACTTC.

There are a few counts of this clone. This chain uses TRBV2 with TRBJ1-5; 8 nucleotides align to TRBD1. The CDR3 covers 15 residues. The V and J ends lost 8 bases and 5 bases, in that order; junction bases with no gene match: 11. The V gene's germline CDR1 is SNHLY and CDR2 FYNNEI. The CDR3 DNA reads as TGTGCCAGCGGGATGGGGACAGGCGTAGATCAGCCCCAGCATTTT. Its translation: CASGMGTGVDQPQHF.

The rearrangement links TRBV4-1 to TRBJ2-3; D uncertain. Trimming removed 4 bases at V and 6 bases at J, with 20 bases between. The CDR3 sequence is 16 residues long. CDR1 MGHRA and CDR2 YSYEKL come from the germline V gene. The CDR3: CASSLYPPYRPDTQYF. DNA of the CDR3: TGCGCCAGCAGCCTATACCCACCGTATCGACCGGATACGCAGTATTTT.

The table lists this clone with a count of one. This rearrangement joins TRBV4-1 to TRBJ2-4; TRBD1 aligns across 8 bases. Germline V CDR1 and CDR2: MGHRA, YSYEKL. J was trimmed by 12 bases and V by 3 bases; bases with no gene match: 4. This CDR3 has 12 amino acids. The CDR3 DNA reads TGCGCCAGCAGCCAGACAGGGGCAACTCAGTACTTC. This translates into CASSQTGATQYF.

The rearrangement joins TRBV19 to TRBJ2-2; 8 nucleotides line up with TRBD1. Trimming removed 5 bases from V and 4 bases from J; junction bases left unmatched: 3. Germline CDR1 is LNHDA and CDR2 is SQIVND (reference sequence). This CDR3 is 14 amino acids long. CDR3 protein: CASSRTGSTGELFF. The CDR3 region has the DNA TGTGCCAGTAGTCGGACAGGGTCCACCGGGGAGCTGTTTTTT.

The chain employs TRBV7-2 and TRBJ1-6; no clear D. The CDR3 extends over 13 amino acids. Germline loops: CDR1 SGHTA, CDR2 FQGNSA. V was shortened by 5 bases and J by 6 bases, with 8 bases between the two germline ends. In DNA, the CDR3 is TGTGCCAGCAGCATTTACGGTAATTCACCCCTCCACTTT. Protein product: CASSIYGNSPLHF.

This clone was counted once. The gene calls are TRBV7-2 and TRBJ2-7; D gene unclear. The germline V gene has CDR1 SGHTA and CDR2 FQGNSA. V was cut by 1 base and J by 4 bases, with 8 bases left in between. There are 13 residues in the CDR3. The CDR3 DNA reads as TGTGCCAGCAGCTTAGAGCTTACTTACGAGCAGTACTTC. It is translated as CASSLELTYEQYF.

The rearrangement joins TRBV6-1 to TRBJ2-5; D is ambiguous. This CDR3 has 14 residues. V gave up 7 bases and J gave up 0 bases, with 12 bases separating them. From germline, CDR1 is MNHNS and CDR2 SASEGT. The CDR3 coding sequence is TGTGCCAGCACGCTTCCGAGGCACCAAGAGACCCAGTACTTC. Its translation: CASTLPRHQETQYF.

The chain links TRBV28 to TRBJ1-5; no clear D. The CDR3 has 14 amino acids. Trimming took 3 bases from V and 5 from J, leaving 11 bases between them. Germline V gives CDR1 MDHEN, CDR2 SYDVKM. The CDR3 sequence: CASSLGGPDQPQHF. The CDR3 bases are TGTGCCAGCAGTTTGGGCGGTCCTGATCAGCCCCAGCATTTT.

The chain combines TRBV9 with TRBJ2-7; 15 nucleotides agree with TRBD2. From germline, CDR1 is SGDLS and CDR2 YYNGEE. This CDR3 is built from 18 residues. V lost 4 bases and J lost 3; bases outside the gene matches: 11. CDR3 sequence: CASSPGTSGGPLNYEQYF. The CDR3, as DNA: TGTGCCAGCAGCCCAGGGACTAGCGGGGGGCCCCTCAACTACGAGCAGTACTTC.

This clone has a count of ten or more. V usage is TRBV27 and J usage is TRBJ2-5; 8 bases line up with TRBD2. V trimming: 3 bases; J trimming: 3 bases; junction bases outside the gene matches: 3. CDR3 length: 14 amino acids. Per the germline V gene, CDR1 is MNHEY and CDR2 is SMNVEV (reference sequence). The CDR3 is CASSFMGLEETQYF. CDR3 nucleotides: TGTGCCAGCAGTTTTATGGGACTAGAAGAGACCCAGTACTTC.

The chain carries TRBV9 and TRBJ2-2; 7 bases are a match to TRBD1. The CDR3 contains 16 residues. In germline, CDR1 is SGDLS, CDR2 YYNGEE. V lost 0 bases to trimming and J lost 3 bases; unmatched junction nucleotides: 5. The CDR3 nucleotides are TGTGCCAGCAGCGTAGGACAGGGTTGGGACACCGGGGAGCTGTTTTTT. This translates into CASSVGQGWDTGELFF.

This clone occurred a few times. The chain carries TRBV7-9 and TRBJ2-2, with D tentatively TRBD1 (6 bases). The V end lost 3 bases, the J end lost 6 bases, and 17 bases lay between the germline ends. CDR1 is SEHNR and CDR2 is FQNEAQ in the germline V gene (reference sequence). This CDR3 comprises 16 residues. The CDR3 DNA reads as TGTGCCAGCAGCTTTCCGTCGACAGGTGGTTCCGGGGAGCTGTTTTTT. Its protein is CASSFPSTGGSGELFF.

V gene TRBV27 combines with J gene TRBJ2-7; no clear D gene. The V gene lost 5 bases and the J gene lost 5 bases, with 16 bases spanning the gap. The CDR3 has 14 residues. CDR1 and CDR2 (germline): MNHEY, SMNVEV (reference sequence). The CDR3 sequence: CASSPGLIVDEQYF. The CDR3 DNA is TGTGCCAGCAGTCCCGGCCTAATAGTTGACGAGCAGTACTTC.

The chain links TRBV5-6 to TRBJ2-1, with TRBD2 matching 13 bases. CDR1 is SGHDT and CDR2 is YYEEEE in the germline V gene. The CDR3 loop spans 16 amino acids. V shed 0 bases and J 4 bases; nucleotides not matched to a gene: 1. CDR3 nucleotides: TGTGCCAGCAGCTTGGGGACTAGCGGGAGATACAATGAGCAGTTCTTC. This codes for CASSLGTSGRYNEQFF.

The genes are TRBV7-2 and TRBJ2-5, with D possibly being TRBD1 (5 bases). The CDR3 has 14 residues. Germline assignment: CDR1 SGHTA and CDR2 FQGNSA. Trimming took off 5 bases at V and 5 bases at J, with 15 bases between the two ends. Here the CDR3 reads CASSQTLGVETQYF. In DNA, the CDR3 is TGTGCCAGCAGCCAAACGCTAGGGGTGGAGACCCAGTACTTC.

The V gene is TRBV9, the J gene TRBJ2-1; 9 bases are shared with TRBD2. The germline V gene encodes CDR1 SGDLS and CDR2 YYNGEE. This CDR3 is built from 15 residues. V shed 1 base and J 5 bases; nucleotides not matched to a gene: 4. The CDR3 DNA reads as TGTGCCAGCAGCGTAAGGTCTAGCGGGGACAATGAGCAGTTCTTC. It is translated as CASSVRSSGDNEQFF.

The gene calls are TRBV13 and TRBJ1-5; D unclear. Trimming took off 4 bases at V and 9 bases at J, with 13 bases between the two ends. CDR1 is PRHDT, CDR2 FYEKMQ, per germline (reference sequence). This CDR3 has 13 residues. The CDR3 spells CASSSGRRSPQHF. CDR3 nucleotides: TGTGCCAGCAGCTCGGGCCGACGGTCGCCCCAGCATTTT.

This chain links TRBV7-2 with TRBJ2-5; 9 bases match TRBD1. V shed 4 bases and J 0 bases; nucleotides not matched to a gene: 3. This CDR3 is built from 15 residues. Per germline, CDR1 SGHTA and CDR2 FQGNSA. CDR3 DNA sequence: TGTGCCAGCAGCTCGGGACAGGGAAACCAAGAGACCCAGTACTTC. Translated, it gives CASSSGQGNQETQYF. Complete variable domain (other parts from reference TRBV7-2 and TRBJ2-5): GAGVSQSPSNKVTEKGKDVELRCDPISGHTALYWYRQSLGQGLEFLIYFQGNSAPDKSGLPSDRFSAERTGGSVSTLTIQRTQQEDSAVYLCASSSGQGNQETQYFGPGTRLLVL.

This clone appeared once. V and J are TRBV25-1 and TRBJ2-1, with TRBD2 matching over 12 bases. V lost 6 bases and J lost 8; bases outside the gene matches: 8. Looked up from germline, CDR1 is MGHDK and CDR2 is SYGVNS. The CDR3 has 15 residues. CDR3 sequence: CASSVWTSGTDEQFF. The CDR3 coding sequence is TGTGCCAGCAGCGTTTGGACTAGCGGGACCGATGAGCAGTTCTTC.

The chain uses TRBV6-4 and TRBJ2-7, with D possibly TRBD1 on 7 matching bases. Germline V gene lookup returns CDR1 MRHNA and CDR2 SNTAGT. The length of the CDR3 is 14 residues. Trimming pared 4 bases from V and 3 bases from J, leaving 13 bases between. The CDR3 DNA sequence: TGTGCCAGCAGTGCTCAGGGGGGCAGCTACGAGCAGTACTTC. It codes for CASSAQGGSYEQYF.

This chain connects TRBV27 to TRBJ2-1; 11 nucleotides align to TRBD2. V lost 10 bases and J lost 5; bases outside the gene matches: 7. Germline values: CDR1 MNHEY, CDR2 SMNVEV (reference sequence). This CDR3 has 14 residues. The CDR3 region has the DNA TGTGCCACCCTAACTAGCGGGAGTGACAATGAGCAGTTCTTC. This sequence encodes CATLTSGSDNEQFF.